The present TCR beta chain was sequenced within a study of PD-1 blockade in classical Hodgkin lymphoma. The time point denotes: cycle 4 day 1 (C4D1), after 5 to 7 weeks of nivolumab. Each patient's relapse followed autologous stem cell transplantation, and brentuximab vedotin exposure varied. Assay: immunoSEQ multiplex PCR; the TCRdb copy retains only in-frame clones and omits some. The data show approximately 65,000 clones, with roughly 92% seen just once and more than 7.5% held by the top ten. The receptor was derived from a human donor with classical Hodgkin lymphoma. Material: peripheral blood mononuclear cells (PBMCs), obtained before the fourth cycle of nivolumab.

The chain's CDR3 is CASQEVGANEQFF. The DNA for the CDR3 is TGTGCCAGCCAAGAGGTGGGGGCGAATGAGCAGTTCTTC. The chain employs TRBV7-9 and TRBJ2-1; TRBD1 might be the D (6 bases). CDR1 is SEHNR and CDR2 is FQNEAQ in the germline V gene (reference sequence). The V gene lost 8 bases and the J gene lost 7 bases, with 15 bases spanning the gap. This CDR3 has 13 residues.